This T cell receptor beta chain was profiled in a study of blood T cell repertoires in COVID-19. Study overall: Both acute and convalescent COVID-19 samples were obtained from the United States, Italy and Spain. T cells, B-cell-depleted T cells, or PBMCs supplied cDNA or gDNA.

The CDR3 loop spans 16 amino acids. Germline CDR1 KGHDR, CDR2 SFDVKD. Trimming removed 4 bases from V and 5 bases from J; junction bases left unmatched: 9. Authors' data handling: Estimation of nucleated cell counts was performed using reference gene primer amplification. TCRdb's copy holds only in-frame clones and misses some; the assay was immunoSEQ multiplex PCR. V, J and clone size reflect that table, while D and trimming were determined from the DNA. The table shows hundreds of thousands of clones, with 80% to 90% occurring only once. The sequence was collected from an elderly woman with active or convalescent COVID-19. The chain couples TRBV24-1 to TRBJ2-2; 7 bases are a match to TRBD1. Specimen: peripheral blood. Written as DNA, the CDR3 is TGTGCCACCAGTGACCCAGGGGGATCGGGAACCGGGGAGCTGTTTTTT. Its protein is CATSDPGGSGTGELFF.